This record covers a single TCR beta chain. The data belong to a study of blood T cell repertoires in COVID-19. Whole-study context: The United States, Italy and Spain supplied acute and convalescent COVID-19 samples. T cells, B-cell-depleted T cells, or PBMCs provided the cDNA or gDNA that served as material.

Trimming removed 0 bases from V and 7 bases from J; junction bases left unmatched: 6. The CDR3 covers 15 residues. Germline values: CDR1 MGHRA, CDR2 YSYEKL. Per the original data handling: Amplified reference gene primers provided the basis for estimating nucleated cell counts. The assay was immunoSEQ multiplex PCR, and TCRdb's table has in-frame clones only and misses some. V and J calls and clone size follow that table, whereas D and trimming were derived from the DNA. The data hold around 130,000 clones, with roughly 83% observed a single time. The sequenced sample was peripheral blood. The gene calls are TRBV4-1 and TRBJ2-1; the match to TRBD2 covers 7 bases. The sequence derives from a woman in her twenties or thirties who had recovered from COVID-19. This CDR3 reads CASSQDRTSWNEQFF. DNA for the CDR3: TGCGCCAGCAGCCAAGACCGGACTAGTTGGAATGAGCAGTTCTTC.